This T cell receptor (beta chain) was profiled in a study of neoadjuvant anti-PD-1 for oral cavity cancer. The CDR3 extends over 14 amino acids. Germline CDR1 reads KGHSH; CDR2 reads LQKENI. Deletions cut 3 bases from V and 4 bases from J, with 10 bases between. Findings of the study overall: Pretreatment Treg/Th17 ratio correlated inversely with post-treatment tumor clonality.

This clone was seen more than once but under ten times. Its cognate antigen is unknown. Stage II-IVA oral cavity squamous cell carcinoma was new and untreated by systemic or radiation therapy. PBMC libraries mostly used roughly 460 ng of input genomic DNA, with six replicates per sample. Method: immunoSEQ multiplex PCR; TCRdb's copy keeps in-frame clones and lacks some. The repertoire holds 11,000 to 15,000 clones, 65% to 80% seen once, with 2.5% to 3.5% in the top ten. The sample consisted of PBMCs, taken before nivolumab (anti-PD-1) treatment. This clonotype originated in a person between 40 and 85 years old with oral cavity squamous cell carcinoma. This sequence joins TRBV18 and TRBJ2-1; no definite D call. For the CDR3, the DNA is TGTGCCAGCTCACCCAGGCTACTGTACAATGAGCAGTTCTTC. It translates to CASSPRLLYNEQFF.